The source of this T cell receptor beta chain is a study of CD8+CD57+ T cells in acquired aplastic anemia. The template for TCR beta VDJ and CDR3 sequence profiling was genomic DNA. TCRdb re-derived calls from the reads in MiXCR, one entry per CDR3 protein. Here the sample spans a few hundred thousand distinct CDR3 sequences, about two thirds being singletons. Germline lookup yields CDR1 SGHRS and CDR2 YFSETQ. CDR3 length: 16 amino acids. A word on this clonotype: At one end the junction does not follow the germline gene, possibly because of a read error.

Specimen: sorted CD4+, CD8+, or CD8+CD57+ T cells (not recorded which) from PBMCs. The sequence derives from a human donor in good health, serving as a control. The chain employs TRBV5-1 and TRBJ2-2, with 10 positions matching TRBD1. DNA of the CDR3: TGTGCCAGCAGCTTGGAGGGGACAGGGGACACCGGGGAGCTGTTTTTT. Amino acids: CASSLEGTGDTGELFF.